Listed below are T cell receptor beta chains from one sample, sequenced in a study of a mutant IDH1 vaccine in newly diagnosed glioma. Clones were sequenced by immunoSEQ multiplex PCR, and TCRdb holds only the in-frame ones, with some missing. The table includes tens of thousands of clones, around 82% detected once. For these receptors, no antigen is known. Sequences were derived from PBMCs, sampled from a glioma patient whose treatment included an IDH1 peptide vaccine. These receptors came from a man younger than 35 with glioma. Some clones in this sample may be carry-over from other donors' samples. Each CDR3 is given with its conserved first and last residue. The D gene is left open where the match is weak. A row's size may be missing; if present it is once, few, many or a size class.

NA,TRBJ1-1,once,TRBV5-1,CASSPSPLALLGTEAFF,TGCGCCAGCAGCCCAAGCCCCCTAGCACTTCTAGGGACTGAAGCTTTCTTT
NA,TRBJ1-4,NA,TRBV2,CASSFAENEKLFF,TGTGCCAGCAGTTTCGCGGAGAATGAAAAACTGTTTTTT
TRBD1,TRBJ1-1,few,TRBV12-5,CASGPEGTGLNTEAFF,TGTGCTAGTGGGCCTGAGGGGACAGGTTTGAACACTGAAGCTTTCTTT
NA,TRBJ1-1,NA,TRBV19,CASSIGDITEAFF,TGTGCCAGTAGTATAGGGGACATCACTGAAGCTTTCTTT
NA,TRBJ1-1,NA,TRBV6-5,CASSYGVERNTEAFF,TGTGCCAGCAGTTACGGGGTGGAGCGGAATACTGAAGCTTTCTTT
NA,TRBJ2-5,NA,TRBV9,CASSTHQETQYF,TGTGCCAGCAGCACCCATCAAGAGACCCAGTACTTC
TRBD1,TRBJ2-1,NA,TRBV19,CASSIDSDRGLFYNEQFF,TGTGCCAGTAGTATAGATTCCGACAGGGGGCTCTTCTACAATGAGCAGTTCTTC
TRBD1,TRBJ1-4,once,TRBV6-5,CATDRQGGEKLFF,TGTGCCACCGACAGACAGGGCGGCGAAAAACTGTTTTTT
NA,TRBJ1-1,few,TRBV19,CASAVGDTEAFF,TGTGCCAGTGCGGTAGGGGACACTGAAGCTTTCTTT
TRBD1,TRBJ2-7,few,TRBV5-1,CASSLGDPGQGGSYEQYF,TGCGCCAGCAGCTTGGGGGATCCGGGACAGGGCGGCTCCTACGAGCAGTACTTC
NA,TRBJ1-1,NA,TRBV27,CASSPLAPPEAFF,TGTGCCAGCAGTCCCTTAGCCCCTCCTGAAGCTTTCTTT
NA,TRBJ1-2,NA,TRBV27,CASRSSGQASGYTF,TGTGCCAGCAGATCCTCCGGGCAGGCGTCTGGCTACACCTTC
NA,TRBJ2-7,NA,TRBV6-5,CASSYSRGGWFYEQYF,TGTGCCAGCAGTTACTCGAGAGGTGGCTGGTTCTACGAGCAGTACTTC
NA,TRBJ1-4,NA,TRBV10-3,CAISESTGLGEKLFF,TGTGCCATCAGTGAGTCAACAGGGTTGGGCGAAAAACTGTTTTTT
NA,TRBJ1-1,medium-sized,TRBV11-2,CASRWEMNTEAFF,TGTGCCAGCAGGTGGGAGATGAACACTGAAGCTTTCTTT
TRBD2,TRBJ2-7,NA,TRBV4-3,CASSHPGGEQYF,TGCGCCAGCAGCCACCCGGGGGGCGAGCAGTACTTC
TRBD1,TRBJ2-7,NA,TRBV4-3,CASSLASGTGGAGEQYF,TGCGCCAGCAGCCTTGCCTCCGGGACAGGGGGCGCGGGGGAGCAGTACTTC
NA,TRBJ1-2,NA,TRBV5-4,CASSQGGYGYTF,TGTGCCAGCAGCCAAGGAGGGTATGGCTACACCTTC
NA,TRBJ1-4,NA,TRBV27,CASSQTGATNEKLFF,TGTGCCAGCAGCCAGACTGGGGCAACTAATGAAAAACTGTTTTTT
TRBD2,TRBJ2-5,NA,TRBV4-3,CASSQERGGQETQYF,TGCGCCAGCAGCCAAGAGCGGGGGGGCCAAGAGACCCAGTACTTC
NA,TRBJ1-1,NA,TRBV7-2,CASSLAVSPLNTEAFF,TGTGCCAGCAGCTTAGCCGTGTCGCCCTTGAACACTGAAGCTTTCTTT
NA,TRBJ1-5,NA,TRBV27,CASSLLASSSNQPQHF,TGTGCCAGCAGTTTATTGGCCAGCTCAAGCAATCAGCCCCAGCATTTT
NA,TRBJ1-2,once,TRBV4-2,CASSHAKGGQLFYGYTF,TGTGCCAGCAGCCACGCGAAGGGAGGACAGCTTTTCTATGGCTACACCTTC
NA,TRBJ1-2,NA,TRBV14,CASSQRIWDYTF,TGTGCCAGCAGCCAGAGGATATGGGACTACACCTTC
NA,TRBJ1-4,NA,TRBV30,CAWSVRSNEKLFF,TGTGCCTGGAGTGTACGATCTAATGAAAAACTGTTTTTT
NA,TRBJ2-2,NA,TRBV9,CASSVGGAGGGNTGELFF,TGTGCCAGCAGCGTAGGGGGGGCTGGAGGGGGGAACACCGGGGAGCTGTTTTTT
NA,TRBJ2-7,NA,TRBV9,CASSVAIGYEQYF,TGTGCCAGCAGCGTAGCTATAGGGTACGAGCAGTACTTC
TRBD2,TRBJ2-5,medium-sized,TRBV19,CASSIVGAGGPGETQYF,TGTGCCAGTAGTATAGTTGGAGCGGGGGGGCCAGGAGAGACCCAGTACTTC
NA,TRBJ2-4,NA,TRBV19,CASTAQVPKNIQYF,TGTGCCAGTACCGCACAGGTCCCGAAAAACATTCAGTACTTC
NA,TRBJ2-2,NA,TRBV6-5,CASSPPSRELFF,TGTGCCAGCAGCCCGCCTTCCAGGGAGCTGTTTTTT
NA,TRBJ2-6,NA,TRBV4-2,CASSQDPWGANVLTF,TGTGCCAGCAGCCAAGATCCGTGGGGGGCCAACGTCCTGACTTTC
NA,TRBJ1-2,NA,TRBV30,CAWSAPGTKNGYTF,TGTGCCTGGAGCGCTCCAGGGACAAAGAATGGCTACACCTTC
NA,TRBJ1-1,few,TRBV27,CASSARQSTEAFF,TGTGCCAGCAGTGCCCGACAGAGTACTGAAGCTTTCTTT
TRBD1,TRBJ1-2,NA,TRBV11-2,CASRRPGQGNYGYTF,TGTGCCAGCCGCCGACCGGGACAGGGGAACTATGGCTACACCTTC
NA,TRBJ1-3,NA,TRBV14,CASSPTGNTIYF,TGTGCCAGCAGCCCGACTGGGAACACCATATATTTT
NA,TRBJ1-5,NA,TRBV7-2,CASSLVPYSNQPQHF,TGTGCCAGCAGCTTAGTACCCTACAGCAATCAGCCCCAGCATTTT
TRBD2,TRBJ2-7,NA,TRBV6-1,CASSEPPGEREGLEQYF,TGTGCCAGCAGTGAACCCCCCGGGGAGCGGGAGGGCCTCGAGCAGTACTTC
TRBD1,TRBJ1-2,NA,TRBV9,CASSPTGKRYGYTF,TGTGCCAGCAGCCCGACAGGGAAGCGCTATGGCTACACCTTC
NA,TRBJ1-2,NA,TRBV7-9,CASSPREDYGYTF,TGTGCCAGCAGCCCCAGGGAAGACTATGGCTACACCTTC
NA,TRBJ1-1,NA,TRBV2,CASTRDTNTEAFF,TGTGCCAGCACTCGGGACACCAACACTGAAGCTTTCTTT
TRBD1,TRBJ1-4,NA,TRBV4-2,CASSARTGGNEKLFF,TGTGCCAGCAGCGCTAGGACAGGGGGGAATGAAAAACTGTTTTTT
NA,TRBJ1-1,NA,TRBV6-1,CASSELWMNTEAFF,TGTGCCAGCAGTGAGTTGTGGATGAACACTGAAGCTTTCTTT
TRBD1,TRBJ2-1,NA,TRBV6-6,CASRYRTGSEQFF,TGTGCCAGCAGATATAGGACAGGGAGTGAGCAGTTCTTC
NA,TRBJ1-1,NA,TRBV10-1,CASSGWPEAFF,TGCGCCAGCAGTGGATGGCCAGAAGCTTTCTTT
NA,TRBJ2-7,NA,TRBV7-9,CASSLIQGPAEQYF,TGTGCCAGCAGCTTAATCCAGGGACCCGCTGAGCAGTACTTC
NA,TRBJ2-7,NA,TRBV5-4,CASSLMHGGTDEQYF,TGTGCCAGCAGCTTGATGCATGGGGGAACGGACGAGCAGTACTTC
NA,TRBJ1-2,NA,TRBV7-2,CASSLELIYGYTF,TGTGCCAGCAGCTTAGAGTTGATCTATGGCTACACCTTC
NA,TRBJ1-2,NA,TRBV14,CASSRRGGSNYGYTF,TGTGCCAGCAGCCGTCGGGGCGGCAGCAACTATGGCTACACCTTC
NA,TRBJ2-7,NA,TRBV6-5,CASRAPGLSSYEQYF,TGTGCCAGCAGGGCCCCGGGACTCAGCTCCTACGAGCAGTACTTC
NA,TRBJ2-5,NA,TRBV6-6,CASSPPERYGTQYF,TGTGCCAGCAGTCCTCCGGAGCGGTACGGGACCCAGTACTTC
TRBD1,TRBJ1-2,NA,TRBV7-2,CASSFIQGGNYGYTF,TGTGCCAGCAGCTTTATACAGGGGGGAAACTATGGCTACACCTTC
NA,TRBJ1-2,once,TRBV7-8,CASSPNFYYGYTF,TGTGCCAGCAGCCCGAACTTCTACTATGGCTACACCTTC
TRBD1,TRBJ2-7,NA,TRBV29-1,CSVVLDRGHSYEQYF,TGCAGCGTTGTGCTCGACAGGGGTCACTCCTACGAGCAGTACTTC
NA,TRBJ1-1,NA,TRBV6-4,CASSNTGTGNTEAFF,TGTGCCAGCTCAAATACCGGGACGGGGAACACTGAAGCTTTCTTT